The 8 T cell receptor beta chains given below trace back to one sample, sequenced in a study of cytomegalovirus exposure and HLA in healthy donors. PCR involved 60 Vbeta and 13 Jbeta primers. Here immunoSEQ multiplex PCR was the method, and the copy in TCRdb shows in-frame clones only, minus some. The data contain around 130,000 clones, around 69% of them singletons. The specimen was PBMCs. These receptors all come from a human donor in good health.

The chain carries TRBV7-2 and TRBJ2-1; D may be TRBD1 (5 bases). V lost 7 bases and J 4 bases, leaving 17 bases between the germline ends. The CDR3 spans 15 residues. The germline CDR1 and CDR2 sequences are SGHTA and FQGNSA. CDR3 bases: TGTGCCAGCACCCCATCAGGGCGGTTGTACAATGAGCAGTTCTTC. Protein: CASTPSGRLYNEQFF.

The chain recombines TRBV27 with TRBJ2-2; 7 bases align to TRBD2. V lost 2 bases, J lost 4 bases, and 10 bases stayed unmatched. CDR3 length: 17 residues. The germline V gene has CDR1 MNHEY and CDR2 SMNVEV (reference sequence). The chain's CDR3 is CASSLGRGGGSTGELFF. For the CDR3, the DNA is TGTGCCAGCAGTTTAGGGCGTGGGGGGGGTAGCACCGGGGAGCTGTTTTTT.

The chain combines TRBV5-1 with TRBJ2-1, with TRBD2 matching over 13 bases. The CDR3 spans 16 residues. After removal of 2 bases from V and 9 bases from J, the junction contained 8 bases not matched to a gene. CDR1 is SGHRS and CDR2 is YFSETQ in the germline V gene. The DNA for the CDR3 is TGCGCCAGCAGCTTTTCCCGGACTAGCGGGAGTCCTGAGCAGTTCTTC. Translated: CASSFSRTSGSPEQFF.

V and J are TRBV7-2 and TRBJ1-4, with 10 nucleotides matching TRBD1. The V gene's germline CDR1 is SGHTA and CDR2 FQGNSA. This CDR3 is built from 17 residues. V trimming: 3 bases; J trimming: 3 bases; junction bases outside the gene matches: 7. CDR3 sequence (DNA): TGTGCCAGCAGCTTGGCTGACAGGGGGCTCCCTAATGAAAAACTGTTTTTT. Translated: CASSLADRGLPNEKLFF.

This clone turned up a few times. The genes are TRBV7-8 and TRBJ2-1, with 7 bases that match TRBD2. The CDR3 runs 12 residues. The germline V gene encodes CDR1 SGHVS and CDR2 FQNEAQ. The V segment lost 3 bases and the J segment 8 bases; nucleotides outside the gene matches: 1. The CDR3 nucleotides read TGTGCCAGCAGCTTGGGGGGGGATGAGCAGTTCTTC. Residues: CASSLGGDEQFF.

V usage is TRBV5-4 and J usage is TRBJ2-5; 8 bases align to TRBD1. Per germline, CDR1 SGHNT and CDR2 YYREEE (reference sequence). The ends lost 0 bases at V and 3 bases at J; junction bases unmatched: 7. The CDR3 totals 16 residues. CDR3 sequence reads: CASSLGGQGQKETQYF. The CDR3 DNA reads TGTGCCAGCAGCTTGGGTGGACAGGGCCAGAAAGAGACCCAGTACTTC.

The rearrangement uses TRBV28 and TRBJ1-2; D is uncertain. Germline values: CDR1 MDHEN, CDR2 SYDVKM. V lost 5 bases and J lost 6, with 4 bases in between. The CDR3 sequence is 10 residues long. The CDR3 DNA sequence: TGTGCCAGCAGTGCGAATGGCTACACCTTC. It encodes CASSANGYTF.

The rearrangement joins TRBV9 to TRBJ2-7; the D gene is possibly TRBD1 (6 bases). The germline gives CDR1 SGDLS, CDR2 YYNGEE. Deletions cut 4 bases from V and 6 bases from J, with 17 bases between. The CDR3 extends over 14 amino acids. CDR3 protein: CASSSKGVIGEQYF. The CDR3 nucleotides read TGTGCCAGCAGCTCTAAGGGGGTGATTGGCGAGCAGTACTTC.